The 3 T cell receptor beta chains presented below share a single source sample, sequenced in a study of CXCR3-negative and CXCR3-positive naive CD8 T cells (dated by TCRdb to between 2017 and 2020). Sequenced using a NextSeq 550. The Human TCR Profiling Kit (MiLaboratory) was used to prepare UMI-labeled 5' RACE TRB cDNA libraries. After the reads were reprocessed by TCRdb, one entry was made per CDR3 protein sequence, with no DNA. The sample's table covers 150,000 or so distinct CDR3 sequences. Jointly, the top ten make up just under 0.5% of the sample. What was sequenced was naive CXCR3- CD8+ T cells from blood. Taken with the paper, the label for cell subset or site translates to: CD45RO-CCR7+CD27+CD95- naive CD8+ T cells lacking CXCR3 (TNR3-). The receptors originated from a human donor in good health. Some clones in this sample may be carry-over from other donors' samples.

The rearrangement uses TRBV5-4 and TRBJ2-7; the TCRdb call, TRBD1, lacks DNA for checking. This CDR3 is built from 14 residues. Germline V gene lookup returns CDR1 SGHNT and CDR2 YYREEE (reference sequence). CDR3 in amino acids: CASSPTRGPGEQYF. Filled out from reference TRBV5-4 and TRBJ2-7, the complete variable domain reads ETGVTQSPTHLIKTRGQQVTLRCSSQSGHNTVSWYQQALGQGPQFIFQYYREEENGRGNFPPRFSGLQFPNYSSELNVNALELDDSALYLCASSPTRGPGEQYFGPGTRLTVT.

J is TRBJ2-1 and V is TRBV12-3 or TRBV12-4; the D gene TCRdb calls, TRBD1, cannot be checked with no DNA. The CDR3 has 11 amino acids. CDR3 sequence reads: CASSSGGEQFF.

The gene calls are TRBV4-3 and TRBJ2-1; with no DNA, the TCRdb D assignment of TRBD2 cannot be verified. This CDR3 has 16 amino acids. CDR1 and CDR2 from the germline V gene are LGHNA and YSLEER. CDR3 in amino acids: CASSPRLAGDVDEQFF.